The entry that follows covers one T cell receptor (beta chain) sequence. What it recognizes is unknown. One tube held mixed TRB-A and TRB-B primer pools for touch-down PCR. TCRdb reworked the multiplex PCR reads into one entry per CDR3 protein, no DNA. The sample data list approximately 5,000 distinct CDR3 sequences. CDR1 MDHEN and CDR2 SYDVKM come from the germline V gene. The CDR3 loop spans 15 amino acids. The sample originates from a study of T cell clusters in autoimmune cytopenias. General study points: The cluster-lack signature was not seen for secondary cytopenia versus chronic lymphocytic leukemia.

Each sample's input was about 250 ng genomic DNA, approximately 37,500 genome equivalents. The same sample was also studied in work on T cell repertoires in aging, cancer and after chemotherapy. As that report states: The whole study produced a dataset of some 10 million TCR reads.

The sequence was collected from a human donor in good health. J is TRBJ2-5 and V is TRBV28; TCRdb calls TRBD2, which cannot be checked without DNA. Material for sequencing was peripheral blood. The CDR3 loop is CASSSLGGSGETQYF.